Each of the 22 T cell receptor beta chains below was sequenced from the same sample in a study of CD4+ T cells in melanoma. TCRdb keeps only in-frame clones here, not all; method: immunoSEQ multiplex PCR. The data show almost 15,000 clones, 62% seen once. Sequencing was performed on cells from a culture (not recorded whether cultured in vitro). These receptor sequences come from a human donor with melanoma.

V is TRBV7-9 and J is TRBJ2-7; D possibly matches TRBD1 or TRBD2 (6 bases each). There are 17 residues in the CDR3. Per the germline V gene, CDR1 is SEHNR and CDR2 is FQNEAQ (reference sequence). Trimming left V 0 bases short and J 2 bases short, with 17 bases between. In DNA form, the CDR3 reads TGTGCCAGCAGCTTAGCCTCTAGGGGGGAGGTAACCTACGAGCAGTACTTC. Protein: CASSLASRGEVTYEQYF.

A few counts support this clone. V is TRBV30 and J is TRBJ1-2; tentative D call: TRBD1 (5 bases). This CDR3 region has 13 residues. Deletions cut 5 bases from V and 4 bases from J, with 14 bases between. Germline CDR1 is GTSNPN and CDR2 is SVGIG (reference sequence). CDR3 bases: TGTGCCTGGGGGCCAGGGCTCGGCTATGGCTACACCTTC. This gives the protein CAWGPGLGYGYTF.

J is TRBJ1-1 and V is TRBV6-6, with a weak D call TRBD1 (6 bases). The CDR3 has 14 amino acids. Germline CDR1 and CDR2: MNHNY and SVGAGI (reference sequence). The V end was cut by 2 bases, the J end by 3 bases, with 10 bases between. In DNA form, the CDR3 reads TGTGCCAGCAGTTACAGCCAGGGGTACACTGAAGCTTTCTTT. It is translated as CASSYSQGYTEAFF.

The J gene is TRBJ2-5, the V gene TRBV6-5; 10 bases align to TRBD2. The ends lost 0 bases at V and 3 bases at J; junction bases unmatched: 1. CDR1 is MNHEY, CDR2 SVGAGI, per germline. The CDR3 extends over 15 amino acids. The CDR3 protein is CASSYSLAGEETQYF. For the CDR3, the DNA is TGTGCCAGCAGTTACTCTCTAGCGGGGGAAGAGACCCAGTACTTC.

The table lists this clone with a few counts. In DNA form, the CDR3 reads TGTGCCAGCAGTCCAGTCCGGACAGCGAAATATGGCTACACCTTC. As protein: CASSPVRTAKYGYTF. The chain combines TRBV27 with TRBJ1-2; TRBD1 is a possible D gene (6 bases). Germline lookup yields CDR1 MNHEY and CDR2 SMNVEV (reference sequence). CDR3 length: 15 residues. V was clipped by 5 bases and J by 5 bases, with 18 bases between them.

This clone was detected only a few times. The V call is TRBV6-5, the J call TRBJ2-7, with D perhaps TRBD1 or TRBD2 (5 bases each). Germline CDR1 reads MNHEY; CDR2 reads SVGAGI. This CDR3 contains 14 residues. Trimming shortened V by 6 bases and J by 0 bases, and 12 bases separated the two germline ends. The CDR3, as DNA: TGTGCCAGCAGCTCTCGGGACGCCTCCTACGAGCAGTACTTC. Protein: CASSSRDASYEQYF.

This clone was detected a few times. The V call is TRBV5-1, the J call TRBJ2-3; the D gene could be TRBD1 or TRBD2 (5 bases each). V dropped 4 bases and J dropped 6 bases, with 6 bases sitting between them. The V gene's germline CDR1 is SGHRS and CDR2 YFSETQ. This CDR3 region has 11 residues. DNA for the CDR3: TGCGCCAGCAGCGAGGGGGATACGCAGTATTTT. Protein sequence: CASSEGDTQYF. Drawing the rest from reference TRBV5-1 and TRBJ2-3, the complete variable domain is KAGVTQTPRYLIKTRGQQVTLSCSPISGHRSVSWYQQTPGQGLQFLFEYFSETQRNKGNFPGRFSGRQFSNSRSEMNVSTLELGDSALYLCASSEGDTQYFGPGTRLTVL.

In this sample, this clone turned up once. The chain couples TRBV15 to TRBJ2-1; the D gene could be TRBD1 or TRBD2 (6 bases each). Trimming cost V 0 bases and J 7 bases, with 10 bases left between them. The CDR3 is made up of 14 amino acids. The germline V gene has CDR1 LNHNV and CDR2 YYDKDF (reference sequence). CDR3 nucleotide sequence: TGTGCCACCAGCAGAGATGTAGGGGGGAATGAGCAGTTCTTC. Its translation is CATSRDVGGNEQFF.

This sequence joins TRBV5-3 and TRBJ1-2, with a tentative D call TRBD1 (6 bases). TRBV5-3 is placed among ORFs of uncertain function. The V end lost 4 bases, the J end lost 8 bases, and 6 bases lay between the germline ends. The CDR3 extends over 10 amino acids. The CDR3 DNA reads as TGTGCCAGAAGCGGGACAGGCTACACCTTC. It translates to CARSGTGYTF.

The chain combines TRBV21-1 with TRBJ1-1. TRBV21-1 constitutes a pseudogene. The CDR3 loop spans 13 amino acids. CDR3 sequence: CASSKPGDTEAFF. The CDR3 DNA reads TGTGCCAGCAGCAAACCCGGGGACACTGAAGCTTTCTTT.

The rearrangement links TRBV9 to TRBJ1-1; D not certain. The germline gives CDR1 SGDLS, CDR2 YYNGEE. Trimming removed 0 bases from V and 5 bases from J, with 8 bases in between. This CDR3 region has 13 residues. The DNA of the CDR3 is TGTGCCAGCAGCGTAGAGCCGGGGACTGAAGCTTTCTTT. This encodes CASSVEPGTEAFF.

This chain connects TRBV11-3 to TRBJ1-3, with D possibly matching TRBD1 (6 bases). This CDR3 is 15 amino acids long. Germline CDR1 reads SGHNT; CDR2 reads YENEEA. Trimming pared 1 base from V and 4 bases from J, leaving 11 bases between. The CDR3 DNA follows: TGTGCCAGCAGCTTAGCAGGGGCGGAAGGAAACACCATATATTTT. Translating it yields CASSLAGAEGNTIYF.

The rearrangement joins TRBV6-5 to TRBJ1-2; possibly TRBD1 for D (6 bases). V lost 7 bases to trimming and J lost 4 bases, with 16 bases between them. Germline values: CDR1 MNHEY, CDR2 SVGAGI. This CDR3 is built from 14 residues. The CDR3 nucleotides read TGTGCCAGCATGAGTAACGCAGGGGCCTATGGCTACACCTTC. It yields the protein CASMSNAGAYGYTF.

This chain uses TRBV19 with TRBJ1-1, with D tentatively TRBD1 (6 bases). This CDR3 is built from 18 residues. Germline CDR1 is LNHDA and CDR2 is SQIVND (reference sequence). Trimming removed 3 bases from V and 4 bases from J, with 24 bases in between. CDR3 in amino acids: CASSIGGGVFDTLTEAFF. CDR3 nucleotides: TGTGCCAGTAGTATTGGAGGGGGGGTTTTTGACACACTCACTGAAGCTTTCTTT.

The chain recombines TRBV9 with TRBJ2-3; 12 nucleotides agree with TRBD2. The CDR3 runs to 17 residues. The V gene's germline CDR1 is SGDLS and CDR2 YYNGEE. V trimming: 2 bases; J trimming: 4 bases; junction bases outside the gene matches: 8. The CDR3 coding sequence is TGTGCCAGCAGCGTGAGGACTAGCGGGATCTTCGCAGATACGCAGTATTTT. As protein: CASSVRTSGIFADTQYF. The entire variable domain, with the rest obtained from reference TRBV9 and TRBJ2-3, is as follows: DSGVTQTPKHLITATGQRVTLRCSPRSGDLSVYWYQQSLDQGLQFLIQYYNGEERAKGNILERFSAQQFPDLHSELNLSSLELGDSALYFCASSVRTSGIFADTQYFGPGTRLTVL.

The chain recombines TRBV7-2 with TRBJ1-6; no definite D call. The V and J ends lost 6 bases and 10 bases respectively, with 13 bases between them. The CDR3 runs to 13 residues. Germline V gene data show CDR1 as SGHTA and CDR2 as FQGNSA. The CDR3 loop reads CASSWTDRSPLHF. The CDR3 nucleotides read TGTGCCAGCAGTTGGACTGATCGGTCACCCCTCCACTTT.

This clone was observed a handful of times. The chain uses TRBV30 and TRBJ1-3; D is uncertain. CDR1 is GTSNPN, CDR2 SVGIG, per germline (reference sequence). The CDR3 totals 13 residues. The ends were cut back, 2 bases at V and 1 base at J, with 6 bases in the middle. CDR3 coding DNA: TGTGCCTGGAGTTATAAGTCTGGAAACACCATATATTTT. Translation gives CAWSYKSGNTIYF. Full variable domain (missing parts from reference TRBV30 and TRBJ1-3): SQTIHQWPATLVQPVGSPLSLECTVEGTSNPNLYWYRQAAGRGLQLLFYSVGIGQISSEVPQNLSASRPQDRQFILSSKKLLLSDSGFYLCAWSYKSGNTIYFGEGSWLTVV.

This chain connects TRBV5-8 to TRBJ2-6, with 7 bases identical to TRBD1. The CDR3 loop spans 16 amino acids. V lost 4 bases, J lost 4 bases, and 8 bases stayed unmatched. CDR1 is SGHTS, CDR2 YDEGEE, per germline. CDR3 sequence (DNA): TGTGCCAGCAGCCCGACAGGGCGCTTCGGGGCCAACGTCCTGACTTTC. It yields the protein CASSPTGRFGANVLTF.

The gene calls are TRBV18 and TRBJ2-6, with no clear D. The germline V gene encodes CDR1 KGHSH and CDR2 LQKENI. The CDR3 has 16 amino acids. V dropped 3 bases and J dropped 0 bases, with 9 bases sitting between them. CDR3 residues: CASSPIGISGANVLTF. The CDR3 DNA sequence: TGTGCCAGCTCACCGATAGGGATCTCTGGGGCCAACGTCCTGACTTTC.

This chain's CDR3 is CASSVRPLANSYNEQFF. CDR3 nucleotides: TGTGCCAGTAGTGTCCGACCTCTAGCGAACTCCTACAATGAGCAGTTCTTC. The gene calls are TRBV19 and TRBJ2-1; D perhaps matches TRBD2 (6 bases). The CDR3 consists of 17 residues. V dropped 5 bases and J dropped 0 bases, with 17 bases sitting between them. CDR1 and CDR2 (germline): LNHDA, SQIVND (reference sequence).

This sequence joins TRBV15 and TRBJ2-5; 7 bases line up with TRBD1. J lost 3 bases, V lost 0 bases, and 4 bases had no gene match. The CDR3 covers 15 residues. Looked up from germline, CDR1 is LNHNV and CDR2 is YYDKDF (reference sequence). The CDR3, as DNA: TGTGCCACCAGCAGAGATAGGGGGCGCGAAGAGACCCAGTACTTC. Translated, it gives CATSRDRGREETQYF. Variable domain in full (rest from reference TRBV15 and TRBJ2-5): DAMVIQNPRYQVTQFGKPVTLSCSQTLNHNVMYWYQQKSSQAPKLLFHYYDKDFNNEADTPDNFQSRRPNTSFCFLDIRSPGLGDTAMYLCATSRDRGREETQYFGPGTRLLVL.

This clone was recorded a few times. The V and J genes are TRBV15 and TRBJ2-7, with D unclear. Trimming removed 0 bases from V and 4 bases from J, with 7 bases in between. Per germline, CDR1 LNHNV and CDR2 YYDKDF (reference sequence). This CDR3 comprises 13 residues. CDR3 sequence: CATSRDRWYEQYF. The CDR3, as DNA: TGTGCCACCAGCAGAGATCGGTGGTACGAGCAGTACTTC.